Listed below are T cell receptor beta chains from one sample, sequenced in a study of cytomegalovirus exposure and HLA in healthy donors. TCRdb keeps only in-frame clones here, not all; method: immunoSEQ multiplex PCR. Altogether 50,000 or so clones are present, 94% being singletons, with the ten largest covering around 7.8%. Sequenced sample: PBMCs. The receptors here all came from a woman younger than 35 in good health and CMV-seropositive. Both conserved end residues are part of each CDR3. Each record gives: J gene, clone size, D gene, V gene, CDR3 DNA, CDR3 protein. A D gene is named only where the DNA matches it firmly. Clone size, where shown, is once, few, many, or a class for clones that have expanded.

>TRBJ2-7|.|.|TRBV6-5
TGTGCCAGCAGATATCGCCGGGAGAGGGAGCAGTACTTC
CASRYRREREQYF
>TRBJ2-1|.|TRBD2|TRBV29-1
TGCAGCGTTGAACCAGGGACTAGCGGGACGGAAGGTGAGCAGTTCTTC
CSVEPGTSGTEGEQFF
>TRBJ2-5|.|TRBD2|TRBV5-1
TGCGCCAGCAGCGATAGCGGGGGCCCCCCCTACTTC
CASSDSGGPPYF
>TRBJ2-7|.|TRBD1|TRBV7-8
TGTGCCGGCAGCCACCGGGACAGGGTCTACGAGCAGTACTTC
CAGSHRDRVYEQYF
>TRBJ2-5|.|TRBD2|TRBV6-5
TGTGCCAGCAGTTACCTAGCGGGAGGGGAGACCCAGTACTTC
CASSYLAGGETQYF
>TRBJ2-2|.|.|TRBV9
TGTGCCAGCAGCCTTCAGGGGCAGGACACCGGGGAGCTGTTTTTT
CASSLQGQDTGELFF
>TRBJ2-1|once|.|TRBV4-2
TGTGCCAGCAGCGCTAATCTTGGCTACAATGAGCAGTTCTTC
CASSANLGYNEQFF
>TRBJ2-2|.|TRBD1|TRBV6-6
TGTGCCAGCAGTTATTTCGGGACAGGGGCCACCGGGGAGCTGTTTTTT
CASSYFGTGATGELFF
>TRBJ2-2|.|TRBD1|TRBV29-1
TGCAGCGGGCAGACAGGGGCGTGGGGCACCGGGGAGCTGTTTTTT
CSGQTGAWGTGELFF
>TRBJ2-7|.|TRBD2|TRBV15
TGTGCCACCAGCAGAGAAGCTAGCGGGAGGTACTACGAGCAGTACTTC
CATSREASGRYYEQYF
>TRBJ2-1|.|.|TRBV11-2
TGTGCCAGCGGAGGGGCGGGTGAGCAGTTCTTC
CASGGAGEQFF
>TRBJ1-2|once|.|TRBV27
TGTGCCAGCAGTTTGGGGGCACGGGGCTACACCTTC
CASSLGARGYTF
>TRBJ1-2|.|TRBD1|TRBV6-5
TGTGCCAGCAGTTACAGAGCGGGACAGGGGAACGGCTACACCTTC
CASSYRAGQGNGYTF
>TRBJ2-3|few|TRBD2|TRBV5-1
TGCGCCAGCAGCCGGAGCGGGATGAACCCAGATACGCAGTATTTT
CASSRSGMNPDTQYF
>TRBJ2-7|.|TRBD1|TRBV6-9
TGTGCCAGCAGTCCTCGGGGGACAGGTGCCTACGAGCAGTACTTC
CASSPRGTGAYEQYF
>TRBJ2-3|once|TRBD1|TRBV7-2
TGTGCCAGCAGCTCTAGGACAGGCTTTTCGACAGATACGCAGTATTTT
CASSSRTGFSTDTQYF
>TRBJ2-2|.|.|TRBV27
TGTGCCAGCAGCTCTACCGATGCCGGGGAGCTGTTTTTT
CASSSTDAGELFF
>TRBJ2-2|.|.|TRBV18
TGTGCCAGCTCACCAGGGACTCCGAGGGGCGGGGAGCTGTTTTTT
CASSPGTPRGGELFF
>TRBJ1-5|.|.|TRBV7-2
TGTGCCAGCAGCCTAAATGTTGATCAGCCCCAGCATTTT
CASSLNVDQPQHF
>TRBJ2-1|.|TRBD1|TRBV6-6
TGTGCAGTTAACGCCGGGACAGGGAACAATGAGCAGTTCTTC
CAVNAGTGNNEQFF
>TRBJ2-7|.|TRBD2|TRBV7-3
TGTGCCAGCAGCTTAAAAGCTAGCGGGAGTTGGGGCTCCTACGAGCAGTACTTC
CASSLKASGSWGSYEQYF
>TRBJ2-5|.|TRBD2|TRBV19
TGTGCCAGTAGTTCTTGGAGCGCGGGAGAGTGGCAAGAGACCCAGTACTTC
CASSSWSAGEWQETQYF
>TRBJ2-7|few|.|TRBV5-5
TGTGCCAGCAGCTTGAGTGTACAGGGCATAGGCGAGCAGTACTTC
CASSLSVQGIGEQYF
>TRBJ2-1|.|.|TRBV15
TGTGCCACCAGCAGAGACCGTAGCCATCAGGAGCAGTTCTTC
CATSRDRSHQEQFF
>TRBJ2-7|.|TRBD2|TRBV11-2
TGTGCCAGCAGCCTACTACTAGCGGCATTTTACGAGCAGTACTTC
CASSLLLAAFYEQYF
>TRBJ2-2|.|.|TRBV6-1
TGTGCCAGCAGCGAAGGGAGCCTCGGCACCGGGGAGCTGTTTTTT
CASSEGSLGTGELFF
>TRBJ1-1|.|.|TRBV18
TGTGCCAGCTCACCCCCACCAATGGGGGGGTTCACTGAAGCTTTCTTT
CASSPPPMGGFTEAFF
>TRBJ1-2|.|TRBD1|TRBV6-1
TGTGCCAGCAGTGCCGGGAAGACAGGGGAAGGCTACACCTTC
CASSAGKTGEGYTF
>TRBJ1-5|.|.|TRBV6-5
TGTGCCAGCAGTGAAGAGCTTCATCAGCCCCAGCATTTT
CASSEELHQPQHF
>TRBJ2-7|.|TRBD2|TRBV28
TGTGCCAGCAGACTAGCGGGGGATTACGAGCAGTACTTC
CASRLAGDYEQYF
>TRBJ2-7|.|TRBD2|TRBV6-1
TGTGCCAGCAGTGCGGGACTAGCGGGAGGTTGGGCCTACGAGCAGTACTTC
CASSAGLAGGWAYEQYF
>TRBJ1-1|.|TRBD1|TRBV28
TGTGCCAGCAGTTCACGGACAGGGAACACTGAAGCTTTCTTT
CASSSRTGNTEAFF
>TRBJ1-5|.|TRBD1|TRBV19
TGTGCCAGTAGTATTATAGGGGGCCGTAGCAATCAGCCCCAGCATTTT
CASSIIGGRSNQPQHF
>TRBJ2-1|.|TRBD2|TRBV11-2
TGTGCCAGCAAACCGGGACTAGCGGGAGATCAGTTCTTC
CASKPGLAGDQFF
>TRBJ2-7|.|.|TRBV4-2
TGTGCCAGCAGCCAATCCTACGGCGGGGACTGGCAGTACTTC
CASSQSYGGDWQYF
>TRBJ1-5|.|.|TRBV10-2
TGCGCCAGCGGGTTGGGCAGCAAGACGCCCCAGCATTTT
CASGLGSKTPQHF
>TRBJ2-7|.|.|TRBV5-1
TGCGCCAGCAGCCACGTGGGGGGATCGAACGAGCAGTACTTC
CASSHVGGSNEQYF